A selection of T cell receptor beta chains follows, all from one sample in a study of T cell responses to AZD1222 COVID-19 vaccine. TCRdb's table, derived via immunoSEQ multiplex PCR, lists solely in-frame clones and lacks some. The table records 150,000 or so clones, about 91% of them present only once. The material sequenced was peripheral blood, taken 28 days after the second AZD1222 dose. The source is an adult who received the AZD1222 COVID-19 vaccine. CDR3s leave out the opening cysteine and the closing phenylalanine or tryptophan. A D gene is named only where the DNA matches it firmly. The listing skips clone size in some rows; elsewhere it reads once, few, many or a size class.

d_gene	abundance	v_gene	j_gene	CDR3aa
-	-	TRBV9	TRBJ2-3	ASSDPATQY
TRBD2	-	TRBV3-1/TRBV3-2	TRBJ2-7	ASSQGLREGKQY
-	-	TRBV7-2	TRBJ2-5	ASRTGGEEETQY
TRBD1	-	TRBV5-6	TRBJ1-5	ASSRGQTRDQPQH
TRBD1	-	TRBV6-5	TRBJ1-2	ASRKGQGVYGYT
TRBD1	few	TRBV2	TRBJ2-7	ASSEALFLGTAYEQY
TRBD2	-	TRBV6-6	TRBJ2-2	ASRHLAGATGELF
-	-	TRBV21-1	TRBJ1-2	ASSRGGEVYYGYT
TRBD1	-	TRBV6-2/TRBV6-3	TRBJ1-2	ASSFGQAYGYT
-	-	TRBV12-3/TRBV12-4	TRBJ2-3	ASSLGVVRSSN
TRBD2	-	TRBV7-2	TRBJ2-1	ASSPGLEQF
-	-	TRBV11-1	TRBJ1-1	ASSKETPRDTEAF
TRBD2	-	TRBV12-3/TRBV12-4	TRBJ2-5	ASASGGHNQY
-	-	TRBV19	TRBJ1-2	ASSIPSRDGGYT
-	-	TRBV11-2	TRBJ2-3	ASSLEASAYRHTQY
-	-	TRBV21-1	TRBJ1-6	ASSQRQFNSPLH
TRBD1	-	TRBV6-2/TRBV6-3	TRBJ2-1	ASSSGTGEAKEQF
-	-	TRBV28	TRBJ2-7	ASSPPWSYEQY
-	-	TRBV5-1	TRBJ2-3	ASSLDSVSTDTQY
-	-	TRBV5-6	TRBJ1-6	ASSPSTGIVSPLH
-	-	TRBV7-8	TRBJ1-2	ASSLEAAIYGYT
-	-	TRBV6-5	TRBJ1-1	ASSYSRRMNTEAF
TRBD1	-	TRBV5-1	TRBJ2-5	ASSQGQGRGTQY
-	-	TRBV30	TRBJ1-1	AWSVQANTEAF
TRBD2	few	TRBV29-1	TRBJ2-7	SAQRRRTSGSYEQY
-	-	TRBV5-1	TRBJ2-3	ASSPMTLTGRWADTQY
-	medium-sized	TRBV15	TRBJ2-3	ATSRENRDSADTQY
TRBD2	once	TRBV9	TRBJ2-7	ASSVRDYSYEQY
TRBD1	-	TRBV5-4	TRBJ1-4	ASSLVGQNEKLF
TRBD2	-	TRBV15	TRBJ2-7	ATSRDPRGRAYEQY
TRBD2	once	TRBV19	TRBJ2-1	ASSIQAGGTRDEQF
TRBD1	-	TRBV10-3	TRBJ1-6	AISEPSGGNSPLH
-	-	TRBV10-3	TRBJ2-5	AIGSGGETQY
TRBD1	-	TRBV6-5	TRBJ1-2	ASSSGGVGYT
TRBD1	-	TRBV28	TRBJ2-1	ASSLQTGGSGHNEQF
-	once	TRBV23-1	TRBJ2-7	ASSQSRFQPFVTYEQY
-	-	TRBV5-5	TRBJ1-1	ASSLVLGGGAEAF
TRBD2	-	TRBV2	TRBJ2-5	AIFPPGTSGGTETQY
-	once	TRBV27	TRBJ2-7	ASSSSAGHESYEQY
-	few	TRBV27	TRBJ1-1	ATQINIWGNTEAF
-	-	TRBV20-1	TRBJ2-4	SASGKGPAKNIQY
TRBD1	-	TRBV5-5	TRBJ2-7	ASSLRDSAYEQY
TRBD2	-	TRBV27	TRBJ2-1	ASRKTSEEQF
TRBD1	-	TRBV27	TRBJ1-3	ASSTTGAPGNTIY
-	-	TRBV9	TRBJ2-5	ASSVDYLQETQY
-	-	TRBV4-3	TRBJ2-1	ASSQDNGNEQF
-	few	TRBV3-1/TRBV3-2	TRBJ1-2	ASTQTQGYGYT
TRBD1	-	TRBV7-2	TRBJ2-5	ASSSDTGGRETQY
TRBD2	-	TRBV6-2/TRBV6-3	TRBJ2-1	ASSYAIAGYNEQF
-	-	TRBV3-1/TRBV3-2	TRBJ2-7	ASSQLGGGSYEQY
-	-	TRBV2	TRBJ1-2	ASSEQRIYGYT
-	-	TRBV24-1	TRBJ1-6	ATFARGAKFNSPLH
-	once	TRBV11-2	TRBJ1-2	ASSLGAGATNYGYT
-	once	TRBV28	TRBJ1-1	ASSPGQIRPEAF
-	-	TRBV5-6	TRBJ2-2	ASSRGSTGELF
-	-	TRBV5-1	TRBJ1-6	ASSLEAGVNSPLH
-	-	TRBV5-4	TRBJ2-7	ASSLFGSYEQY
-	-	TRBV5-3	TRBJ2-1	ARSLGGISAYNEQF
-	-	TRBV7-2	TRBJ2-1	ASSHSGNGHEQF